This entry lists 26 T cell receptor beta chains sequenced from one sample in a study of tumor-infiltrating lymphocytes in primary liver carcinoma. Scientists recovered RNA and DNA together from approximately 20-30 mg of unsorted bulk tissue. Using a constant-region primer together with ProtoScript II reverse transcriptase, TCR beta cDNA was made from 500 ng of total RNA. The TCR beta library was amplified through three nested multiplex PCR rounds in a modified ARM-PCR procedure. TRBV1-TRBV30 forward primers and a C-beta reverse primer were used in the first two PCR rounds, which each ran for ten to eleven cycles. TCRdb redid the calling of the multiplex PCR reads with MiXCR, one entry per CDR3 protein. The table includes approximately 110,000 distinct CDR3 sequences, 64% detected once. Source material: liver tumor tissue from sampling region 3. Documented subset: tumor region T3, left-lateral pole. Receptors were obtained from a woman aged 55-69 years with primary liver carcinoma and hepatitis B virus infection.

This clonotype was seen ten or more times. The rearrangement links TRBV10-3 to TRBJ2-7; 8 bases align to TRBD1. Germline CDR1 ENHRY, CDR2 SYGVKD. V lost 8 bases to trimming and J lost 0 bases; unmatched junction nucleotides: 9. The CDR3 is 15 amino acids. The CDR3 DNA sequence: TGTGCCATCTCCTCGGGACAGGTTAACTCCTACGAGCAGTACTTC. It is translated as CAISSGQVNSYEQYF.

Comment on this clonotype: With a much larger clone just one base away, this may be a read error. The rearrangement uses TRBV10-3 and TRBJ1-3, with D hard to call. The V gene lost 8 bases and the J gene lost 3 bases, with 8 bases spanning the gap. The CDR3 covers 12 residues. CDR1 and CDR2 from the germline V gene are ENHRY and SYGVKD. For the CDR3, the DNA is TGTGCCATCCAAGACCGTGGAAACACCATATATTTT. It specifies CAIQDRGNTIYF.

This clonotype was counted at least ten times. The chain couples TRBV4-2 to TRBJ1-3; tentative D call: TRBD1 (5 bases). Germline V lookup: CDR1 LGHNA, CDR2 YNFKEQ. CDR3 length: 16 amino acids. V was pared by 1 base and J by 0 bases, with 10 bases between. CDR3 sequence reads: CASSQGQGGSGNTIYF. CDR3 nucleotide sequence: TGTGCCAGCAGCCAAGGTCAGGGCGGCTCTGGAAACACCATATATTTT.

This clonotype showed up many times. J is TRBJ2-3 and V is TRBV29-1; D is possibly TRBD1 (6 bases). The CDR3 spans 12 residues. Deletions cut 3 bases from V and 8 bases from J, with 12 bases between. Looked up from germline, CDR1 is SQVTM and CDR2 is ANQGSEA. The DNA for the CDR3 is TGCAGCGTTGATCAACAGGGCTTTACGCAGTATTTT. Encoded protein: CSVDQQGFTQYF.

This clonotype is large in the sample. The genes are TRBV11-2 and TRBJ2-3, with TRBD2 matching 7 bases. Germline assignment: CDR1 SGHAT and CDR2 FQNNGV. J was trimmed by 1 base and V by 3 bases; bases with no gene match: 4. There are 15 residues in the CDR3. CDR3 in amino acids: CASSFGLGRTDTQYF. CDR3 DNA sequence: TGTGCCAGCAGCTTCGGACTAGGACGCACAGATACGCAGTATTTT.

This clonotype showed up just a few times. This may be a read error: a much more frequent sequence differs by one nucleotide. Since the CDR3 does not end with the conserved phenylalanine or tryptophan, this likely comes from a read error. CDR3 DNA: TGTGCTAGTGGTTTGGACAGGGGACACACTGAAGCTTTCCTT. This sequence encodes CASGLDRGHTEAFL. The chain has TRBV12-5 and TRBJ1-1; 7 positions agree with TRBD1. V dropped 1 base and J dropped 3; count of bases not matched to a gene: 2. Germline V gene data show CDR1 as LGHNT and CDR2 as FRNRAP. The CDR3 extends over 14 amino acids.

The chain is built from TRBV7-9 and TRBJ2-5; no clear D. The V gene lost 0 bases and the J gene lost 6 bases, with 8 bases spanning the gap. The CDR3 is 13 residues long. Germline CDR1 SEHNR, CDR2 FQNEAQ (reference sequence). In DNA form, the CDR3 reads TGTGCCAGCAGCTTAGCGCCGCGGCAGACCCAGTACTTC. It codes for CASSLAPRQTQYF.

The chain carries TRBV28 and TRBJ1-6; TRBD1 might be the D (5 bases). V was cut by 2 bases and J by 6 bases, with 8 bases left in between. The length of the CDR3 is 14 residues. Germline CDR1 and CDR2: MDHEN and SYDVKM. In DNA, the CDR3 is TGTGCCAGCAGTTTACTTGGGGGTAATTCACCCCTCCACTTT. Its protein product is CASSLLGGNSPLHF. Combining the CDR3 with reference TRBV28 and TRBJ1-6 gives the whole variable domain DVKVTQSSRYLVKRTGEKVFLECVQDMDHENMFWYRQDPGLGLRLIYFSYDVKMKEKGDIPEGYSVSREKKERFSLILESASTNQTSMYLCASSLLGGNSPLHFGNGTRLTVT.

This clonotype was found many times. The chain couples TRBV28 to TRBJ2-7, with TRBD2 matching 13 bases. The CDR3 is 14 residues long. The ends lost 5 bases at V and 3 bases at J; junction bases unmatched: 1. Looked up from germline, CDR1 is MDHEN and CDR2 is SYDVKM. CDR3 residues: CASSRTSGGYEQYF. The CDR3 DNA sequence: TGTGCCAGCAGTCGGACTAGCGGGGGCTACGAGCAGTACTTC.

The rearrangement joins TRBV6-5 to TRBJ2-1; TRBD2 matches at 7 bases. This CDR3 has 19 residues. Germline V gives CDR1 MNHEY, CDR2 SVGAGI. The CDR3 loop is CVGSYVFGGGPGAYNEQFF. In nucleotides, the CDR3 is TGTGTCGGCAGTTACGTCTTTGGGGGAGGGCCTGGGGCCTACAATGAGCAGTTCTTC.

To note about this clonotype: A junction end diverges from the germline sequence, so it may reflect a read error. The chain uses TRBV5-1 and TRBJ2-7, with no clear D. The germline V gene encodes CDR1 SGHRS and CDR2 YFSETQ. CDR3 size: 14 residues. CDR3 loop: CTSSLLSQGYEQYF. As DNA, the CDR3 is TGCACCAGCAGCTTGTTATCACAAGGTTACGAGCAGTACTTC.

This clonotype turned up a few times. The chain uses TRBV9 and TRBJ2-1, with D possibly TRBD2 on 5 matching bases. This CDR3 has 19 residues. Germline assignment: CDR1 SGDLS and CDR2 YYNGEE. Trimming stripped 3 bases from V and 0 bases from J, with 22 bases between. CDR3 region: CASSARPFLPGFSYNEQFF. The CDR3 nucleotides read TGTGCCAGCAGCGCCCGCCCCTTTCTTCCGGGATTCTCCTACAATGAGCAGTTCTTC.

This clonotype was seen more than once but under ten times. The chain has TRBV5-1 and TRBJ2-5; D is ambiguous. This CDR3 spans 15 amino acids. V lost 3 bases to trimming and J lost 2 bases, with 14 bases between them. Germline CDR1 and CDR2: SGHRS and YFSETQ. This CDR3 reads CASSSLQRGQETQYF. CDR3 bases: TGCGCCAGCAGCTCCCTCCAGCGTGGGCAAGAGACCCAGTACTTC.

This clonotype occurred many times. The chain uses TRBV4-1 and TRBJ1-1; no firm D call. The CDR3 has 14 residues. V lost 1 base and J 5 bases, leaving 11 bases between the germline ends. Germline V gene lookup returns CDR1 MGHRA and CDR2 YSYEKL. Written as DNA, the CDR3 is TGCGCCAGCAGCCAAGGGCCACTGGGGACTGAAGCTTTCTTT. Amino acid sequence: CASSQGPLGTEAFF.

Of note for this clonotype: The junction does not match germline at one end; this may be a read error. V gene TRBV11-1 combines with J gene TRBJ2-3, with unresolved D. Germline-derived CDR1 and CDR2 are SGHAT and FQDESV (reference sequence). This CDR3 spans 14 amino acids. The CDR3 here is CARSLRQRAEESHF. The CDR3 DNA sequence: TGTGCCAGGAGCTTAAGGCAACGTGCGGAAGAGTCACACTTT.

In its sample, this clonotype was seen many times. This chain uses TRBV24-1 with TRBJ1-4, with 7 nucleotides matching TRBD1. The germline V gene has CDR1 KGHDR and CDR2 SFDVKD. The CDR3 covers 15 residues. V dropped 3 bases and J dropped 3; count of bases not matched to a gene: 3. Written as DNA, the CDR3 is TGTGCCACCAGTGATCGAGGGGGCCCTAATGAAAAACTGTTTTTT. The encoded protein is CATSDRGGPNEKLFF.

The V and J genes are TRBV28 and TRBJ2-5; 10 nucleotides line up with TRBD2. The CDR3 has 14 residues. Looked up from germline, CDR1 is MDHEN and CDR2 is SYDVKM. V shed 7 bases and J 4 bases; nucleotides not matched to a gene: 6. The CDR3 DNA is TGTGCCAGCACCAGAGCGGGAGGGGGAGAGACCCAGTACTTC. This gives the protein CASTRAGGGETQYF.

This clonotype has just a few counts. A much larger clone is a single base away; this may be a read error. The chain uses TRBV6-1 and TRBJ2-7, with D perhaps TRBD1 or TRBD2 (5 bases each). The CDR3 consists of 12 residues. Germline CDR1 and CDR2: MNHNS and SASEGT. In nucleotides, the CDR3 is TGTGCCAGCATCCGAGAGGGGTTGAAGCAGTGCTTC. Translated: CASIREGLKQCF.

This clonotype was observed a handful of times. This may be a read error: a much more frequent sequence differs by one nucleotide. The V call is TRBV14, the J call TRBJ2-7; D ambiguous. This CDR3 has 11 residues. The germline gives CDR1 SGHDN, CDR2 FVKESK. Trimming took 3 bases from V and 9 from J, leaving 9 bases between them. The CDR3 region is CASSHKHRQYF. CDR3 nucleotides: TGTGCCAGCAGCCACAAACACAGGCAGTACTTC.

A word on this clonotype: In this CDR3 the conserved last residue, phenylalanine or tryptophan, is missing, so a read error is likely. The chain uses TRBV11-2 and TRBJ2-1; perhaps TRBD2 as D (5 bases). Germline assignment: CDR1 SGHAT and CDR2 FQNNGV. V was shortened by 0 bases and J by 9 bases, with 9 bases between the two germline ends. The CDR3 covers 13 residues. This CDR3 reads CASSLDCSGEQFL. The CDR3 coding sequence is TGTGCCAGCAGCTTAGATTGCAGCGGTGAGCAGTTCCTC.

Of note for this clonotype: This may come from a read error, since a much larger clone is one base off. The J gene is TRBJ2-2, the V gene TRBV7-9, with a weak D call TRBD1 (6 bases). The CDR3 has 17 residues. V was shortened by 7 bases and J by 0 bases, with 18 bases between the two germline ends. CDR1 and CDR2 (germline): SEHNR, FQNEAQ (reference sequence). CDR3 region: CASTNPGEIANTGELFF. The CDR3 DNA follows: TGTGCCAGCACCAACCCAGGGGAGATCGCGAACACCGGGGAGCTGTTTTTT.

This clonotype was recorded only once. Relative to the germline gene, one junction end is altered; a read error may explain this. This chain connects TRBV11-2 to TRBJ2-2; no definite D call. The CDR3 runs 13 residues. Germline lookup yields CDR1 SGHAT and CDR2 FQNNGV. CDR3 region: CARSYTNTGELFF. CDR3 in DNA: TGCGCCAGGAGCTACACGAACACCGGGGAGCTGTTTTTT.

This clonotype has a count of ten or more. The chain employs TRBV13 and TRBJ2-5; 7 nucleotides line up with TRBD2. This CDR3 spans 14 amino acids. J gave up 3 bases and V 5 bases, and 6 bases lay outside the gene matches. The germline V gene encodes CDR1 PRHDT and CDR2 FYEKMQ (reference sequence). This chain's CDR3 is CASSQGLTEETQYF. The DNA for the CDR3 is TGTGCCAGCAGCCAGGGACTAACCGAAGAGACCCAGTACTTC.

On this clonotype: One end of the junction varies from germline; a read error may be responsible. This chain connects TRBV4-2 to TRBJ1-6; D remains unclear. This CDR3 is built from 15 residues. Per the germline V gene, CDR1 is LGHNA and CDR2 is YNFKEQ. DNA of the CDR3: TGTGCCAGCAGCCAAACAGCGATTAGAAATTCGCCCCCCCACTTT. Residues: CASSQTAIRNSPPHF.

Of note for this clonotype: One base away lies a much larger clone, so this may be a sequencing read error. No conserved phenylalanine or tryptophan ends this CDR3, so it is likely a read error. The chain uses TRBV5-1 and TRBJ2-5; D is uncertain. Germline CDR1 is SGHRS and CDR2 is YFSETQ. This CDR3 spans 13 amino acids. Trimming left V 1 base short and J 3 bases short, with 7 bases between. The chain's CDR3 is CASSLHQKETQYL. For the CDR3, the DNA is TGCGCCAGCAGCTTGCATCAGAAAGAGACCCAGTACTTA.

A note on this clonotype: Relative to the germline gene, one junction end is altered; a read error may explain this. V is TRBV3-1 and J is TRBJ2-7; a possible D gene is TRBD1 (5 bases). This CDR3 contains 14 residues. Germline assignment: CDR1 LGHDT and CDR2 YNNKEL (reference sequence). As DNA, the CDR3 is TGTACCAGCAACTTCTCCGGACAAACCTACGAGCAGTACTTC. Encoded protein: CTSNFSGQTYEQYF.